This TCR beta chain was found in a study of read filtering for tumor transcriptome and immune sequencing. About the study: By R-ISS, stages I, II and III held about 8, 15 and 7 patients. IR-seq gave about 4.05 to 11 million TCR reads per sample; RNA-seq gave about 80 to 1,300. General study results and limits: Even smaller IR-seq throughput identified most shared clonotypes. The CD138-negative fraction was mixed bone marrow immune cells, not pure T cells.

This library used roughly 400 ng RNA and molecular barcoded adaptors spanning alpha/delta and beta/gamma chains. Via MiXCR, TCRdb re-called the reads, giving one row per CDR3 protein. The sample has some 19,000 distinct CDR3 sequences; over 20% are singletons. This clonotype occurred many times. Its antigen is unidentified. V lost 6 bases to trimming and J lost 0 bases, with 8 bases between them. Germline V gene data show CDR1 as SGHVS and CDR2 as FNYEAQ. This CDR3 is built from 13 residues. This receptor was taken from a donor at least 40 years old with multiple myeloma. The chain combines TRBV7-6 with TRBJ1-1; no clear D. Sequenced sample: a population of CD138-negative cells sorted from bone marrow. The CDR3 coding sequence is TGTGCCAGCAGGCTAACAGTGAACACTGAAGCTTTCTTT. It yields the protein CASRLTVNTEAFF.